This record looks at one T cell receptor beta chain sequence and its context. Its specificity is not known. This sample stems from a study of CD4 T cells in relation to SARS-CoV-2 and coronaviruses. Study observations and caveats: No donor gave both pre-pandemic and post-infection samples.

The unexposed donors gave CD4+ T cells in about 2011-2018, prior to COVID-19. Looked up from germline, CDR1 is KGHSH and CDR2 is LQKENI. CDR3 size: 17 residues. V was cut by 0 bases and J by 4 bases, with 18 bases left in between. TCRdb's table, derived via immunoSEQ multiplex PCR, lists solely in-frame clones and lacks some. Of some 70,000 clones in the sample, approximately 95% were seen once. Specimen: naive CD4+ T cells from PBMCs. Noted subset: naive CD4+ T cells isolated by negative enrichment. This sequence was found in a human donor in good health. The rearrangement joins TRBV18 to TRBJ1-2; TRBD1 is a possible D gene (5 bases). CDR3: CASSPPGHPAGTYGYTF. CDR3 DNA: TGTGCCAGCTCACCACCGGGGCACCCCGCGGGAACCTATGGCTACACCTTC.